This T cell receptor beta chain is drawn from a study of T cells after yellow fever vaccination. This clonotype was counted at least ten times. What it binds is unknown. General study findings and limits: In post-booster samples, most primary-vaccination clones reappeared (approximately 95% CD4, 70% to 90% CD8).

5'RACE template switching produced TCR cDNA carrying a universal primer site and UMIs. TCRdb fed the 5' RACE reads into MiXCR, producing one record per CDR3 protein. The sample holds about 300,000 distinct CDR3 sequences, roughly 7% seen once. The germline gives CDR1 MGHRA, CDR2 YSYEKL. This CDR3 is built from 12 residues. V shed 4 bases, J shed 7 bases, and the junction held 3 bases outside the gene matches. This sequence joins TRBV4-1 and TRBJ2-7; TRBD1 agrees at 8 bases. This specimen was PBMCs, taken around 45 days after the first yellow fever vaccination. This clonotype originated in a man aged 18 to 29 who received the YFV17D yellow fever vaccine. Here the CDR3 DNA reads TGCGCCAGCAGCCGAACAGGGGGTGAGCAGTACTTC. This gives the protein CASSRTGGEQYF.